Shown below are 28 T cell receptor beta chains from a single sample sequenced in a study of blood T cells in healthy people across ages. Using a J-beta primer mix together with a sample-barcoded 5' primer, a second PCR was run for about 6 to 11 cycles. Each CDR3 protein gets one entry after TCRdb re-called the 5' RACE reads with MiXCR. The top ten hold 8.5% to 9.5% of the sample, which has about 540,000 distinct CDR3 sequences, nearly 25% seen once. In addition, the sample was reused for a study of T cells of mothers and their children.

The sequenced sample consisted of blood. The receptors originated from a boy between 5 and 17 years old in good health.

The table lists this clonotype with a few counts. V gene TRBV7-9 combines with J gene TRBJ1-2, with D unresolved. CDR1 SEHNR and CDR2 FQNEAQ come from the germline V gene (reference sequence). V lost 7 bases and J lost 3, with 18 bases in between. The CDR3 is 15 residues long. The DNA of the CDR3 is TGTGCCAGCATCCATCAAGGCGGGTTTGACTATGGCTACACCTTC. This codes for CASIHQGGFDYGYTF. The full variable domain, with the rest looked up from reference TRBV7-9 and TRBJ1-2, is DTGVSQNPRHKITKRGQNVTFRCDPISEHNRLYWYRQTLGQGPEFLTYFQNEAQLEKSRLLSDRFSAERPKGSFSTLEIQRTEQGDSAMYLCASIHQGGFDYGYTFGSGTRLTVV.

This clonotype was seen a handful of times. The chain recombines TRBV28 with TRBJ2-5; 8 bases match TRBD1. Germline V gives CDR1 MDHEN, CDR2 SYDVKM. Trimming at V came to 5 bases and at J to 4 bases, leaving 6 bases not matched to a gene. This CDR3 comprises 14 residues. The DNA of the CDR3 is TGTGCCAGCAGTCCGTCGGACAGGGCAGAGACCCAGTACTTC. Protein product: CASSPSDRAETQYF. The whole variable domain, filled in from reference TRBV28 and TRBJ2-5, reads DVKVTQSSRYLVKRTGEKVFLECVQDMDHENMFWYRQDPGLGLRLIYFSYDVKMKEKGDIPEGYSVSREKKERFSLILESASTNQTSMYLCASSPSDRAETQYFGPGTRLLVL.

The V gene is TRBV2, the J gene TRBJ2-1, with 7 bases fitting TRBD1. In germline, CDR1 is SNHLY, CDR2 FYNNEI. J gave up 0 bases and V 5 bases, and 10 bases lay outside the gene matches. CDR3 size: 17 residues. CDR3 DNA: TGTGCCAGCAGTTCCGACCTCAGGGGGAGCTCCTACAATGAGCAGTTCTTC. It is translated as CASSSDLRGSSYNEQFF.

V and J are TRBV4-3 and TRBJ1-5; D is unresolved. This CDR3 has 15 residues. Germline CDR1 LGHNA, CDR2 YSLEER. The V gene lost 0 bases and the J gene lost 4 bases, with 10 bases spanning the gap. As DNA, the CDR3 is TGCGCCAGCAGCCAAGAGGCAGGCGCAAATCAGCCCCAGCATTTT. This encodes CASSQEAGANQPQHF.

The chain couples TRBV9 to TRBJ2-2; D is uncertain. V was cut by 7 bases and J by 1 base, with 11 bases left in between. Germline loops: CDR1 SGDLS, CDR2 YYNGEE. This CDR3 comprises 14 residues. CDR3 region: CASSFGWNTGELFF. CDR3 bases: TGTGCCAGCTCCTTCGGGTGGAACACCGGGGAGCTGTTTTTT.

In its sample, this clonotype was seen a few times. This rearrangement joins TRBV28 to TRBJ1-4; D is unclear. V was pared by 7 bases and J by 0 bases, with 6 bases between. The CDR3 consists of 13 residues. Germline lookup yields CDR1 MDHEN and CDR2 SYDVKM. This chain's CDR3 is CASTGATNEKLFF. Written as DNA, the CDR3 is TGTGCCAGCACGGGAGCAACTAATGAAAAACTGTTTTTT.

The V and J genes are TRBV7-2 and TRBJ2-2, with D hard to call. Looked up from germline, CDR1 is SGHTA and CDR2 is FQGNSA. V lost 3 bases, J lost 5 bases, and 10 bases lay in between. CDR3 length: 14 residues. The DNA of the CDR3 is TGTGCCAGCAGCTTTCCGGTCACGACCGGGGAGCTGTTTTTT. Translated: CASSFPVTTGELFF.

The chain is built from TRBV12-3 or TRBV12-4 and TRBJ2-5; perhaps TRBD1 as D (5 bases). Trimming stripped 3 bases from V and 7 bases from J, with 9 bases between. CDR3 length: 12 residues. CDR3 region: CASSLPRGTQYF. CDR3 bases: TGTGCCAGCAGTTTGCCTAGGGGGACCCAGTACTTC.

This clonotype has ten or more counts. The V call is TRBV6-4, the J call TRBJ2-3; TRBD2 agrees at 10 bases. The germline V gene has CDR1 MRHNA and CDR2 SNTAGT. With V trimmed by 4 bases and J by 1 base, 2 bases remained unmatched. The CDR3 sequence is 15 residues long. The CDR3 DNA reads TGTGCCAGCAGTGCCGGGACTAGCGGCACAGATACGCAGTATTTT. Translation: CASSAGTSGTDTQYF.

This clonotype has more than one count but fewer than ten. The CDR3 loop is CASSQGSGQIGPTDTQYF. Here the CDR3 DNA reads TGCGCCAGCAGCCAGGGGTCGGGACAGATAGGACCCACAGATACGCAGTATTTT. The chain employs TRBV4-3 and TRBJ2-3; 7 nucleotides match TRBD1. The CDR3 sequence is 18 residues long. Germline V lookup: CDR1 LGHNA, CDR2 YSLEER. Trimming cost V 3 bases and J 2 bases; bases outside gene matches: 14.

This clonotype was observed many times. The CDR3 reads CSVMTSSYEQYF. The CDR3 nucleotides are TGCAGCGTCATGACTAGCTCCTACGAGCAGTACTTC. The chain is built from TRBV29-1 and TRBJ2-7; D may be TRBD2 (6 bases). The CDR3 length is 12 residues. V lost 6 bases to trimming and J lost 0 bases, with 9 bases between them. From germline, CDR1 is SQVTM and CDR2 ANQGSEA.

This clonotype has more than one count but fewer than ten. This chain links TRBV2 with TRBJ2-1; D gene unclear. The CDR3 length is 15 residues. Per the germline V gene, CDR1 is SNHLY and CDR2 is FYNNEI. The V and J ends lost 7 bases and 4 bases respectively, with 17 bases between them. CDR3 coding DNA: TGTGCCAGCACCAGGCCCGGGCAGCCTTACAATGAGCAGTTCTTC. Translation: CASTRPGQPYNEQFF.

The rearrangement links TRBV7-6 to TRBJ2-1; the D gene is possibly TRBD1 (6 bases). This CDR3 has 13 amino acids. Trimming cost V 4 bases and J 7 bases, with 11 bases left between them. Germline CDR1 reads SGHVS; CDR2 reads FNYEAQ. CDR3 region: CASSSGQRNEQFF. The CDR3 DNA reads as TGTGCCAGCAGCTCGGGACAAAGGAATGAGCAGTTCTTC.

This clonotype was counted a few times. V and J are TRBV4-3 and TRBJ2-5; D is possibly TRBD2 (7 bases). Germline V gives CDR1 LGHNA, CDR2 YSLEER. V was clipped by 3 bases and J by 4 bases, with 30 bases between them. This CDR3 region has 20 residues. The CDR3 protein is CASSHRLAPPEGGGRETQYF. The CDR3 nucleotides read TGCGCCAGCAGCCACCGTTTAGCCCCTCCGGAAGGGGGAGGGAGAGAGACCCAGTACTTC.

This rearrangement joins TRBV30 to TRBJ2-5; D might be TRBD1 (5 bases). The DNA end is more similar to TRBJ2-7, so the J call may be wrong. CDR3 length: 13 amino acids. CDR1 and CDR2 from the germline V gene are GTSNPN and SVGIG (reference sequence). The CDR3 sequence: CAWSVGRDYEQYF. The CDR3 DNA follows: TGTGCCTGGAGTGTGGGCAGGGACTACGAGCAGTACTTC.

A few counts support this clonotype. The J gene is TRBJ2-2, the V gene TRBV7-8; 9 bases are shared with TRBD1. The CDR3 runs to 15 residues. The ends lost 5 bases at V and 1 base at J; junction bases unmatched: 2. Germline lookup yields CDR1 SGHVS and CDR2 FQNEAQ. In nucleotides, the CDR3 is TGTGCCAGCAGCCGACAGGGGGGGAACACCGGGGAGCTGTTTTTT. Its translation: CASSRQGGNTGELFF.

V and J are TRBV27 and TRBJ1-1; a possible D gene is TRBD1 (6 bases). From germline, CDR1 is MNHEY and CDR2 SMNVEV (reference sequence). The CDR3 contains 14 residues. V was clipped by 2 bases and J by 3 bases, with 10 bases between them. CDR3 protein: CASSLQGSYTEAFF. As DNA, the CDR3 is TGTGCCAGCAGTTTACAGGGGTCGTACACTGAAGCTTTCTTT.

This clonotype has more than one count but fewer than ten. The chain links TRBV5-1 to TRBJ2-1, with D possibly matching TRBD2 (7 bases). The J call may be mistaken, given a closer DNA end match to TRBJ2-7. The CDR3 covers 14 residues. Germline assignment: CDR1 SGHRS and CDR2 YFSETQ. In nucleotides, the CDR3 is TGCGCCAGCACCCAAACGGGGGGCACATACGAGCAGTACTTC. It is translated as CASTQTGGTYEQYF.

This clonotype came up a few times. The chain is built from TRBV20-1 and TRBJ1-1, with a tentative D call TRBD1 (5 bases). Germline CDR1 is DFQATT and CDR2 is SNEGSKA (reference sequence). CDR3 length: 13 amino acids. The V gene lost 3 bases and the J gene lost 2 bases, with 10 bases spanning the gap. In nucleotides, the CDR3 is TGCAGTGCTAGGGAGGACATTAACACTGAAGCTTTCTTT. Translated, it gives CSAREDINTEAFF.

This clonotype was detected a few times. The genes are TRBV10-3 and TRBJ2-3; 8 bases align to TRBD2. The CDR3 contains 15 residues. Germline assignment: CDR1 ENHRY and CDR2 SYGVKD. V was clipped by 6 bases and J by 0 bases; unmatched bases: 5. CDR3 sequence reads: CAIRASGSSTDTQYF. The CDR3 DNA follows: TGTGCCATCAGAGCTAGCGGGTCCAGCACAGATACGCAGTATTTT.

The CDR3 loop reads CASSQATDRENIQYF. The CDR3 bases are TGCGCCAGCAGCCAAGCGACGGACAGAGAAAACATTCAGTACTTC. V gene TRBV4-3 combines with J gene TRBJ2-4; TRBD1 might be the D (6 bases). The CDR3 length is 15 residues. CDR1 is LGHNA and CDR2 is YSLEER in the germline V gene. The V end was cut by 1 base, the J end by 5 bases, with 12 bases between.

J is TRBJ2-7 and V is TRBV20-1; TRBD1 is a possible D gene (6 bases). V was trimmed by 6 bases and J by 3 bases, leaving 18 bases between them. This CDR3 is 14 amino acids long. Looked up from germline, CDR1 is DFQATT and CDR2 is SNEGSKA (reference sequence). CDR3 amino acids: CSAEQQGPGYEQYF. In DNA, the CDR3 is TGCAGTGCCGAACAACAGGGACCGGGCTACGAGCAGTACTTC.

This chain joins TRBV7-2 and TRBJ2-1; 8 bases agree with TRBD2. The CDR3 is 15 residues long. Per the germline V gene, CDR1 is SGHTA and CDR2 is FQGNSA. J lost 4 bases, V lost 7 bases, and 9 bases had no gene match. This chain's CDR3 is CASNSKTSGYNEQFF. The CDR3 nucleotides read TGTGCCAGCAACTCCAAAACTAGCGGTTACAATGAGCAGTTCTTC. The full variable domain, its missing parts supplied by reference TRBV7-2 and TRBJ2-1, is GAGVSQSPSNKVTEKGKDVELRCDPISGHTALYWYRQSLGQGLEFLIYFQGNSAPDKSGLPSDRFSAERTGGSVSTLTIQRTQQEDSAVYLCASNSKTSGYNEQFFGPGTRLTVL.

The chain couples TRBV6-5 to TRBJ2-2; 7 bases fit TRBD1. Germline V gene sequence: CDR1 MNHEY, CDR2 SVGAGI. V was pared by 4 bases and J by 2 bases, with 10 bases of the junction left unmatched. The CDR3 consists of 17 residues. The CDR3 is CASSSTPRTGNTGELFF. Written as DNA, the CDR3 is TGTGCCAGCAGTTCCACCCCGAGGACAGGAAACACCGGGGAGCTGTTTTTT.

This clonotype has a count of ten or more. The chain is built from TRBV24-1 and TRBJ2-2; D not resolved. The CDR3 spans 12 residues. CDR1 and CDR2 (germline): KGHDR, SFDVKD. V lost 5 bases to trimming and J lost 6 bases, with 6 bases between them. CDR3 protein: CATSALPGELFF. The CDR3 DNA follows: TGTGCCACCAGTGCTCTTCCCGGGGAGCTGTTTTTT.

This clonotype was counted between two and nine times. The chain links TRBV5-1 to TRBJ2-2; tentatively, D is TRBD1 (6 bases). The CDR3 is 13 amino acids. Germline assignment: CDR1 SGHRS and CDR2 YFSETQ. V was pared by 4 bases and J by 9 bases, with 13 bases between. This CDR3 is CASSLGASRELFF. The CDR3 region has the DNA TGCGCCAGCAGCCTGGGGGCAAGCAGGGAGCTGTTTTTT.

In its sample, this clonotype was seen a few times. The gene calls are TRBV10-3 and TRBJ2-3; TRBD2 might be the D (6 bases). The germline gives CDR1 ENHRY, CDR2 SYGVKD. This CDR3 spans 16 amino acids. V was pared by 3 bases and J by 0 bases, with 13 bases between. CDR3 protein: CAISEGAGRSTDTQYF. In nucleotides, the CDR3 is TGTGCCATCAGTGAAGGGGCGGGACGTAGCACAGATACGCAGTATTTT.

This chain links TRBV28 with TRBJ2-2; possible D gene TRBD2, 7 bases. Germline V lookup: CDR1 MDHEN, CDR2 SYDVKM. The length of the CDR3 is 16 residues. V was cut by 3 bases and J by 5 bases, with 16 bases left in between. The DNA of the CDR3 is TGTGCCAGCAGTTTCCCCGGGGGCGGGGGAACCGGGGAGCTGTTTTTT. Protein sequence: CASSFPGGGGTGELFF.